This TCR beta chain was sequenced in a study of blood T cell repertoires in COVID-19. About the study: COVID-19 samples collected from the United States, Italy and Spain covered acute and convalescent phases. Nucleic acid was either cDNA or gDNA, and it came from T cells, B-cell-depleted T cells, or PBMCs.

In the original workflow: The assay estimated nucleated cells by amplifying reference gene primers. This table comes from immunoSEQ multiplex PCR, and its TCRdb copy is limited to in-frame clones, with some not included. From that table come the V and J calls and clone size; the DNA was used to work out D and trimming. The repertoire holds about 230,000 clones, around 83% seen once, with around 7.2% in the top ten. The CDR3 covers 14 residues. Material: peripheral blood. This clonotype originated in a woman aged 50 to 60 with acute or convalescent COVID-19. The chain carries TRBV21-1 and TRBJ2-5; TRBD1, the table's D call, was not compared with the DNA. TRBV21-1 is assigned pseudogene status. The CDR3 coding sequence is TGTGCCAGCAGCAACGAACAGGGGCGAGAGACCCAGTACTTC. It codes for CASSNEQGRETQYF.